These 3 T cell receptor beta chains were all obtained from the same sample, sequenced in a study of human T cells and chemical hapten exposure. Regarding time point: patch test 2, 6 weeks after DPC sensitization. Sample treatment: therapeutic diphenylcyclopropenone sensitization with weekly scalp DPC. TCRdb recomputed calls from the RACE reads with MiXCR, one row per CDR3 protein. The sample consists of 80,000 to 100,000 distinct CDR3 sequences, about 9.3% of them appearing once. Here the sequenced sample was whole blood, taken in connection with sensitization to the hapten diphenylcyclopropenone (DPC). The receptors shown here come from a woman aged 40-49 years with alopecia areata. Some clones in this sample may be carry-over from other donors' samples.

The sample holds many counts of this clonotype. J is TRBJ1-3 and V is TRBV12-3 or TRBV12-4; unclear D gene. The CDR3 covers 15 residues. Trimming took 5 bases from V and 0 from J, leaving 11 bases between them. The CDR3 DNA follows: TGTGCCAGCAGTACCAGACAAGCCTCTGGAAACACCATATATTTT. This encodes CASSTRQASGNTIYF.

This clonotype was seen repeatedly, ten times or more. J is TRBJ2-7 and V is TRBV5-1; perhaps TRBD2 as D (5 bases). Trimming cost V 2 bases and J 2 bases, with 8 bases left between them. The CDR3 length is 13 residues. Germline V CDR1 and CDR2: SGHRS, YFSETQ. DNA for the CDR3: TGCGCCAGCAGCTTAGGGAGCACCTACGAGCAGTACTTC. Translated, it gives CASSLGSTYEQYF. Full variable domain (rest looked up from reference TRBV5-1 and TRBJ2-7): KAGVTQTPRYLIKTRGQQVTLSCSPISGHRSVSWYQQTPGQGLQFLFEYFSETQRNKGNFPGRFSGRQFSNSRSEMNVSTLELGDSALYLCASSLGSTYEQYFGPGTRLTVT.

In its sample, this clonotype was seen a few times. In nucleotides, the CDR3 is TGCAGCGTTGGAGAGGCGGACGGGGCCAACGTCCTGACTTTC. This gives the protein CSVGEADGANVLTF. This chain connects TRBV29-1 to TRBJ2-6; D remains ambiguous. Per the germline V gene, CDR1 is SQVTM and CDR2 is ANQGSEA. Trimming removed 4 bases from V and 4 bases from J, with 11 bases in between. The CDR3 loop spans 14 amino acids.